Listed below are T cell receptor beta chains from one sample, sequenced in a study of T cells in Graves' hyperthyroidism and ophthalmopathy. TCRdb reprocessed the multiplex PCR reads with MiXCR, giving one entry per CDR3 protein. The sample has hundreds of thousands of distinct CDR3 sequences, roughly 20% seen once; the top ten hold 34%. The sample comprised blood. The receptor source for this set is a man aged 25 to 45 with Graves' ophthalmopathy. CDR3s include the opening cysteine and the closing phenylalanine or tryptophan. D genes are given only for firm matches. Expanded clones get a size class; other rows say once, few or many, or leave the size out.

>TRBV4-3|.|.|TRBJ2-3
CASSQDLRGRALVDTQYF
TGCGCCAGCAGCCAAGATCTGAGGGGGAGGGCCCTCGTAGATACGCAGTATTTT
>TRBV10-3|few|.|TRBJ1-1
CASEGGQANTEAFF
TGTGCCTCTGAGGGGGGACAAGCGAACACTGAAGCTTTCTTT
>TRBV2|many|TRBD1|TRBJ1-5
CASSAGGGNQPQHF
TGTGCCAGCAGTGCAGGGGGAGGCAATCAGCCCCAGCATTTT
>TRBV7-3|many|.|TRBJ2-3
CASSESGGADTQYF
TGTGCCAGCAGCGAATCCGGAGGGGCAGATACGCAGTATTTT
>TRBV10-3|.|.|TRBJ2-7
CAIRPSTGAGYEQYF
TGTGCCATCAGACCCTCGACAGGAGCCGGATACGAGCAGTACTTC
>TRBV20-1|.|.|TRBJ1-5
CSARKRVSNQPQHF
TGCAGTGCTAGAAAGCGGGTTAGCAATCAGCCCCAGCATTTT
>TRBV7-9|.|.|TRBJ2-7
CASGTRSYEQYF
TGTGCCAGCGGGACCAGATCCTACGAGCAGTACTTC
>TRBV9|.|TRBD1|TRBJ1-6
CASSVDRGRSPLHF
TGTGCCAGCAGCGTAGACAGGGGAAGGTCACCCCTCCACTTT
>TRBV7-6|many|.|TRBJ2-1
CASSFTYDYNEQFF
TGTGCCAGCAGCTTTACCTACGACTACAATGAGCAGTTCTTC
>TRBV7-9|few|TRBD1|TRBJ2-3
CASSNRGLTQYF
TGTGCCAGCAGCAACAGGGGGCTAACGCAGTATTTT
>TRBV7-9|.|TRBD1|TRBJ2-1
CASSLGTGLYNEQFF
TGTGCCAGCAGCTTAGGGACAGGGCTCTACAATGAGCAGTTCTTC
>TRBV4-3|few|.|TRBJ2-7
CASSQDPGRRYEQYF
TGCGCCAGCAGCCAAGATCCCGGACGCCGATACGAGCAGTACTTC
>TRBV7-2|many|TRBD2|TRBJ2-4
CASSYYTRGAQAKNIQYF
TGTGCCAGCAGCTACTACACGCGGGGGGCCCAAGCCAAAAACATTCAGTACTTC
>TRBV3-1|.|.|TRBJ2-5
CASSPGAGLYF
TGTGCCAGCAGCCCGGGGGCAGGATTGTACTTC
>TRBV27|.|.|TRBJ2-2
CAITYRAGELFF
TGTGCCATCACCTACAGGGCCGGGGAGCTGTTTTTT
>TRBV4-3|few|.|TRBJ1-1
CASSPGGSTEAFF
TGCGCCAGCAGCCCGGGGGGCTCCACTGAAGCTTTCTTT
>TRBV29-1|.|TRBD1|TRBJ2-7
CSVRQGAGYEQYF
TGCAGCGTTCGGCAGGGGGCTGGTTACGAGCAGTACTTC
>TRBV5-1|.|.|TRBJ1-1
CASKPTDLNTEAFF
TGCGCCAGCAAACCGACAGATTTGAACACTGAAGCTTTCTTT
>TRBV18|few|TRBD1|TRBJ2-2
CASSPQVQGAVTGELFF
TGTGCCAGCTCACCCCAGGTTCAGGGGGCGGTGACCGGGGAGCTGTTTTTT
>TRBV6-1|many|TRBD1|TRBJ1-2
CASSARQGLLNYGYTF
TGTGCCAGCAGTGCCCGACAGGGCTTACTTAACTATGGCTACACCTTC
>TRBV10-2|few|TRBD1|TRBJ2-5
CASSGQGVGETQYF
TGCGCCAGCAGTGGACAGGGGGTGGGAGAGACCCAGTACTTC
>TRBV4-2|few|.|TRBJ2-2
CASSQVLEGGELFF
TGTGCCAGCAGCCAAGTTCTAGAAGGCGGGGAGCTGTTTTTT
>TRBV14|.|.|TRBJ2-1
CASSQGGYEQFF
TGTGCCAGCAGCCAAGGGGGTTATGAGCAGTTCTTC
>TRBV20-1|few|.|TRBJ2-7
CSARLPTEITYEQYF
TGCAGTGCTAGGTTACCGACAGAAATAACCTACGAGCAGTACTTC
>TRBV28|.|.|TRBJ1-1
CASSLISREAFF
TGTGCCAGCAGTCTAATCTCCCGTGAAGCTTTCTTT
>TRBV28|.|.|TRBJ2-7
CASSDSVYEQYF
TGTGCCAGCAGTGACAGCGTCTACGAGCAGTACTTC
>TRBV28|few|TRBD1|TRBJ1-4
CASSLVQGGEKLFF
TGTGCCAGCAGTTTAGTGCAGGGGGGTGAAAAACTGTTTTTT
>TRBV10-3|.|TRBD1|TRBJ2-2
CAIRPGTDNTGELFF
TGTGCCATCAGGCCCGGGACAGATAACACCGGGGAGCTGTTTTTT
>TRBV7-2|many|.|TRBJ1-1
CASSLQRNLEAFF
TGTGCCAGCAGCTTACAGCGAAACCTTGAAGCTTTCTTT
>TRBV3-1|few|TRBD1|TRBJ2-7
CASSQRDRVSYEQYF
TGTGCCAGCAGCCAACGGGACAGGGTTTCCTACGAGCAGTACTTC
>TRBV10-1|.|TRBD2|TRBJ2-2
CASSESRLAGINGELFF
TGCGCCAGCAGTGAGTCTCGACTAGCGGGAATTAACGGGGAGCTGTTTTTT
>TRBV12-3/TRBV12-4|.|TRBD2|TRBJ2-3
CASSRLAGMADTQYF
TGTGCCAGCAGTCGACTAGCGGGAATGGCAGATACGCAGTATTTT
>TRBV3-1|many|.|TRBJ1-5
CASSQEPVPSNQPQHF
TGTGCCAGCAGCCAAGAACCGGTCCCTAGCAATCAGCCCCAGCATTTT
>TRBV6-1|.|TRBD1|TRBJ1-5
CASRERWDSHQPQHF
TGTGCCAGCAGGGAAAGGTGGGACAGCCATCAGCCCCAGCATTTT
>TRBV14|few|TRBD2|TRBJ2-7
CASSQGYWSGRTNEQYF
TGTGCCAGCAGCCAAGGGTATTGGAGCGGGAGAACGAACGAGCAGTACTTC